One and the same sample provided the 2 T cell receptor beta chains below, sequenced in a study of T cells in Graves' hyperthyroidism and ophthalmopathy. RNA transcripts gave rise to amplified TCR beta CDR3 regions. A first-round RT-PCR of the TCR CDR3 used the HTBI primer set. TCRdb re-called the multiplex PCR reads through MiXCR, storing one row per CDR3 protein. The table has roughly 570,000 distinct CDR3 sequences, approximately 14% seen once; the top ten hold roughly 7.3%. The specimen sequenced was blood. Receptor source: a woman under 40 with Graves' hyperthyroidism.

The V gene is TRBV3-1, the J gene TRBJ1-3; tentative D call: TRBD1 (6 bases). The CDR3 has 15 residues. V dropped 0 bases and J dropped 6 bases, with 12 bases sitting between them. Looked up from germline, CDR1 is LGHDT and CDR2 is YNNKEL (reference sequence). The CDR3 DNA follows: TGTGCCAGCAGCCAAGATCACAGGGCTGAAAACACCATATATTTT. It yields the protein CASSQDHRAENTIYF.

This clonotype was recorded at least ten times. The V call is TRBV10-2, the J call TRBJ2-7; D ambiguous. The V and J ends lost 6 bases and 3 bases respectively, with 12 bases between them. The CDR3 length is 13 residues. The germline gives CDR1 WSHSY, CDR2 SAAADI. CDR3 region: CASRAGDGYEQYF. CDR3 nucleotides: TGCGCCAGCAGGGCTGGTGACGGCTACGAGCAGTACTTC.